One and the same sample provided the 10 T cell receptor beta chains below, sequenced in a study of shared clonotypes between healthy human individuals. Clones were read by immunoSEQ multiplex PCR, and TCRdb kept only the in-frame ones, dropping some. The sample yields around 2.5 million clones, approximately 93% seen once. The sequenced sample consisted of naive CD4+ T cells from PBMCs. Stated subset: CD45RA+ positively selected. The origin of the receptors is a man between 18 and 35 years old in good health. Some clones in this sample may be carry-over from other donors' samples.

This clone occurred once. CDR3 in DNA: TGTGCCAGCAGTGCCACACTGAGCAATCAGCCCCAGCATTTT. This gives the protein CASSATLSNQPQHF. V usage is TRBV2 and J usage is TRBJ1-5; D is uncertain. V lost 4 bases and J lost 1, with 8 bases in between. The CDR3 contains 14 residues. The germline V gene encodes CDR1 SNHLY and CDR2 FYNNEI.

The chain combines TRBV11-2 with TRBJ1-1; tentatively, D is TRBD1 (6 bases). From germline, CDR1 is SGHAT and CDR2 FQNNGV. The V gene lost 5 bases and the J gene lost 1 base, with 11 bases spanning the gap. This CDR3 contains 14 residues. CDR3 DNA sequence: TGTGCCAGCAGCCCGGTACAGGGGAACACTGAAGCTTTCTTT. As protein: CASSPVQGNTEAFF.

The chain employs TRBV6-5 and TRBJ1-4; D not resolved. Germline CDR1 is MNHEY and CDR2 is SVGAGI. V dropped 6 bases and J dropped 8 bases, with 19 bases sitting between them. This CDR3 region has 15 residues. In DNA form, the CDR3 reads TGTGCCAGCAGGAGCCCCGGGAAGGAAGGGGAAAAACTGTTTTTT. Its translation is CASRSPGKEGEKLFF.

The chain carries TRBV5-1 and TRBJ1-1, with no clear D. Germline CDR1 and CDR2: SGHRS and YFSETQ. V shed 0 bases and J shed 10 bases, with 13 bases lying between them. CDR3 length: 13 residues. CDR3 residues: CASSLGTAGSAFF. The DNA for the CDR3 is TGCGCCAGCAGCTTGGGAACAGCGGGATCAGCTTTCTTT.

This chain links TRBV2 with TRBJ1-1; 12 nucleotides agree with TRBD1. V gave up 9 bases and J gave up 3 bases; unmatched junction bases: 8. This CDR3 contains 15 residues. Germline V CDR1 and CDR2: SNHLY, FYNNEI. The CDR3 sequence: CASTGTGGGYTEAFF. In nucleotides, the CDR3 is TGTGCCAGTACCGGGACAGGGGGCGGGTACACTGAAGCTTTCTTT.

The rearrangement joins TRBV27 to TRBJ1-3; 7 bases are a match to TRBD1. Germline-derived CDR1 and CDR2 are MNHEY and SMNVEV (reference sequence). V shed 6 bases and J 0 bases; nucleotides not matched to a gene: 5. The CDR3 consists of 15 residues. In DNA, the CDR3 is TGTGCCAGCAGAGCGGGACAGAGCTCTGGAAACACCATATATTTT. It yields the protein CASRAGQSSGNTIYF.

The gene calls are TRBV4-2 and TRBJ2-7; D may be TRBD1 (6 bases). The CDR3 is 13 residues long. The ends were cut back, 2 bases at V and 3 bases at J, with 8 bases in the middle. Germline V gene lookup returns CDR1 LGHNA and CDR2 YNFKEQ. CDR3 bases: TGTGCCAGCAGCCAAAACAGGGACTACGAGCAGTACTTC. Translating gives CASSQNRDYEQYF.

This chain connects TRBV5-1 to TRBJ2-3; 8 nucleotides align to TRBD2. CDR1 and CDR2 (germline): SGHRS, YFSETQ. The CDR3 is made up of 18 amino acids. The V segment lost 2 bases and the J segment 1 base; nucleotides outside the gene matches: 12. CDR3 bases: TGCGCCAGCAGCTTCTCGGATCTGACTAGCGCACGCACAGATACGCAGTATTTT. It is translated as CASSFSDLTSARTDTQYF.

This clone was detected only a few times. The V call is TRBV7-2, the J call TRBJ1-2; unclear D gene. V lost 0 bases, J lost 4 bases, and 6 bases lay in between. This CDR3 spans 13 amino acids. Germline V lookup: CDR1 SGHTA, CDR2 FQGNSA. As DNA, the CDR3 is TGTGCCAGCAGCTTAGCCAGGAGCTATGGCTACACCTTC. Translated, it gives CASSLARSYGYTF.

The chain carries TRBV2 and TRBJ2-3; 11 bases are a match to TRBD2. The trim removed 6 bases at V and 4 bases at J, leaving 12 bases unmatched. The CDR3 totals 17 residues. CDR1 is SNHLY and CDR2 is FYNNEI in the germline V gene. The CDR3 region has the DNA TGTGCCAGCAGGCTACTAGCGGGAGCCGGAGGTGCAGATACGCAGTATTTT. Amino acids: CASRLLAGAGGADTQYF.